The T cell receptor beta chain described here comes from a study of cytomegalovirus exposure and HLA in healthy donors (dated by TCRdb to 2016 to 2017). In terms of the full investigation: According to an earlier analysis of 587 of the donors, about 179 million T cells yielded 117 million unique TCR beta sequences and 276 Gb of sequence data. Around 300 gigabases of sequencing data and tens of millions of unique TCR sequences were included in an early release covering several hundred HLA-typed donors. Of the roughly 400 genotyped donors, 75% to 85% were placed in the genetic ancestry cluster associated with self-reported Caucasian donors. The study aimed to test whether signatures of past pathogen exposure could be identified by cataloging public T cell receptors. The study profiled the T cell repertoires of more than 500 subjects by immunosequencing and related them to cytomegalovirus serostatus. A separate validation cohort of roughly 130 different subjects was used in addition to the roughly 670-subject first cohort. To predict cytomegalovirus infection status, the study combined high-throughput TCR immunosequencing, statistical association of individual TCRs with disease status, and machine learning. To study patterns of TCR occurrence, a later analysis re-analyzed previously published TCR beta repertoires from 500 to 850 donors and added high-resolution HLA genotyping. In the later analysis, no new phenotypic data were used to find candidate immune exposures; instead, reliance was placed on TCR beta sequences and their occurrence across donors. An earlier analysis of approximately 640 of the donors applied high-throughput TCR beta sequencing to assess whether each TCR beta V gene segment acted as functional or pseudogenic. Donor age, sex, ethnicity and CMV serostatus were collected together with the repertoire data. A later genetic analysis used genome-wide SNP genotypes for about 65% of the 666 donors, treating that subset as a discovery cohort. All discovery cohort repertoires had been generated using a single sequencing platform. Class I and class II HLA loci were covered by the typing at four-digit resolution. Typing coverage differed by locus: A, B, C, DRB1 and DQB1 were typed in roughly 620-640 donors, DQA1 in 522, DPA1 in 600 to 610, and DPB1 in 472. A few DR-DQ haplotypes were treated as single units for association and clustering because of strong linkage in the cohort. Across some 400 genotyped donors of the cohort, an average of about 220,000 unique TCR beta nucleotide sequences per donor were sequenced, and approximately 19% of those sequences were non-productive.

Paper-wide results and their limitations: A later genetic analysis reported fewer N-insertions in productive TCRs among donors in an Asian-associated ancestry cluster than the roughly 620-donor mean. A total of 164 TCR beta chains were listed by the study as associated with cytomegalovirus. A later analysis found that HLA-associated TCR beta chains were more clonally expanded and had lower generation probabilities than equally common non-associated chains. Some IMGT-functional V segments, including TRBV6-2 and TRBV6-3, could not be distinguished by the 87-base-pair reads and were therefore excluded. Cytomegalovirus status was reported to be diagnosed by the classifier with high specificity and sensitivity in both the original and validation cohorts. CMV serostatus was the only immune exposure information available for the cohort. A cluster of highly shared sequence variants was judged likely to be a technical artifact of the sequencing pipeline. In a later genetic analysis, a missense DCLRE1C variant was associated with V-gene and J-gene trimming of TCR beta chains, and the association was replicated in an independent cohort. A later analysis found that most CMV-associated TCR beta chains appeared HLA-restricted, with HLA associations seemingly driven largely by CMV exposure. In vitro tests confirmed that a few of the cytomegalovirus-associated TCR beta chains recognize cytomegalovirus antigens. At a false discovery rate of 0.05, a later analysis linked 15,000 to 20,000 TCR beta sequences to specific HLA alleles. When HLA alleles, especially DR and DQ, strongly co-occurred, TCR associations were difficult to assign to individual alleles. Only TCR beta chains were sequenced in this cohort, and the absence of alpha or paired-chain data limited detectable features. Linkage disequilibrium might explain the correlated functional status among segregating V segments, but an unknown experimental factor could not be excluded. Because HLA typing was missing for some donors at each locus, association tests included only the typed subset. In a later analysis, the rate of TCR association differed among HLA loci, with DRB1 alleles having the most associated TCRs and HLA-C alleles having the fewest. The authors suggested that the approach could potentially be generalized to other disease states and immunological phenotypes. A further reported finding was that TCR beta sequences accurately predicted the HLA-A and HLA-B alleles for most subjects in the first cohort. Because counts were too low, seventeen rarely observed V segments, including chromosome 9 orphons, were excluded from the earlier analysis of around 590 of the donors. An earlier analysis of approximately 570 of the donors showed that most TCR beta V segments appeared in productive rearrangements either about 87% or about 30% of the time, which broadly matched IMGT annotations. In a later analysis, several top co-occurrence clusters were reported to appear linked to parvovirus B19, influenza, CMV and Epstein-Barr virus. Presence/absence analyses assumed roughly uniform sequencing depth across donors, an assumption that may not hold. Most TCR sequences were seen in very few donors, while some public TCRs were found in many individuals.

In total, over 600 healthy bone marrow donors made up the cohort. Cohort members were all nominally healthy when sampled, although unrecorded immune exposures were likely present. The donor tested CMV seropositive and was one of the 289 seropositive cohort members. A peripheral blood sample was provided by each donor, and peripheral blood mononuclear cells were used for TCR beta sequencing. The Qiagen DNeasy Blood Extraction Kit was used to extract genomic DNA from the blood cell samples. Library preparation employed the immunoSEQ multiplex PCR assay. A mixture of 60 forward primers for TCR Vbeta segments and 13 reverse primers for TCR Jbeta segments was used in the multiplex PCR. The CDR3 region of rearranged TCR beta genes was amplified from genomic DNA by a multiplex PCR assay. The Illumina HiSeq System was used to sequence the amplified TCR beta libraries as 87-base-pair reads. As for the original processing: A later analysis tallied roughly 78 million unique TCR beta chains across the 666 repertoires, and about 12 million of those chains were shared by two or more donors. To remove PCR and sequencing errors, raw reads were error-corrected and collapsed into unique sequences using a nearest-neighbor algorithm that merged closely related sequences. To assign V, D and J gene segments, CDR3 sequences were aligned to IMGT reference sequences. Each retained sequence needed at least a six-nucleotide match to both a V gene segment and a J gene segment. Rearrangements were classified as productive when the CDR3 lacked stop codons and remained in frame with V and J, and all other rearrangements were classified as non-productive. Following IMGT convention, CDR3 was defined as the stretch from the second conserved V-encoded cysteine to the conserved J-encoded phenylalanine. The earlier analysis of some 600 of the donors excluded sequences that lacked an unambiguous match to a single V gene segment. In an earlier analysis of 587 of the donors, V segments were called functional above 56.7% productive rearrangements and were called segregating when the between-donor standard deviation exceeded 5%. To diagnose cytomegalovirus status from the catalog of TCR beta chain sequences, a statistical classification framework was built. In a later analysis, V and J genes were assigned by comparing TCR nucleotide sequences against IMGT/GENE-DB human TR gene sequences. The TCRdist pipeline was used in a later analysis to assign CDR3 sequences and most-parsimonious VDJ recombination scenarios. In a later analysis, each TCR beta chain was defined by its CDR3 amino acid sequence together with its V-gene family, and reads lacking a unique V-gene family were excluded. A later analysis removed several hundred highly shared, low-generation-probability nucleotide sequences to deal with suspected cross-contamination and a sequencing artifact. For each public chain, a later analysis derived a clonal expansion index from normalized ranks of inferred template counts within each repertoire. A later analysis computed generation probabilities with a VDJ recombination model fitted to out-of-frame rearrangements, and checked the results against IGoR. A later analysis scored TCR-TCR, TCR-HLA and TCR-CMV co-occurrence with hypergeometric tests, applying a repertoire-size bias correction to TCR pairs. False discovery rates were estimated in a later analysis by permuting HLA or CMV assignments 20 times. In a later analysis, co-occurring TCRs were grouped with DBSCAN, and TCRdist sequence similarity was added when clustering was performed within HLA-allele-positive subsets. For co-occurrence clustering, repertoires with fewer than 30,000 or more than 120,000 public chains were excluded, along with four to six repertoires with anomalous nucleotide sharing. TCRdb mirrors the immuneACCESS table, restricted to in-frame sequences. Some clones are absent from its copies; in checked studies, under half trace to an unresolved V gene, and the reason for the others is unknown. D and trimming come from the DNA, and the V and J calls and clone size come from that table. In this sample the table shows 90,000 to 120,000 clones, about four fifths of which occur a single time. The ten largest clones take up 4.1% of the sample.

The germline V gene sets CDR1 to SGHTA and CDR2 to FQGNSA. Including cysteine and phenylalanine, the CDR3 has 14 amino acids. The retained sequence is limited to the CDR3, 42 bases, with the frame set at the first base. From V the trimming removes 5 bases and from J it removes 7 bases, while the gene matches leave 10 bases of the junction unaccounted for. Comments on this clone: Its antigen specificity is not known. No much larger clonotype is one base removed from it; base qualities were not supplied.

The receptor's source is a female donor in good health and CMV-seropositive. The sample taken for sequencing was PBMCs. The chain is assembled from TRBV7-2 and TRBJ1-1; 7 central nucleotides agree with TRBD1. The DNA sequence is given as TGTGCCAGCAGCCTACTAACAGGGGTCGGTGAAGCTTTCTTT. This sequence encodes CASSLLTGVGEAFF.